This T cell receptor beta chain originates from a study of cytomegalovirus exposure and HLA in healthy donors. Study overall: Among the roughly 430 genotyped donors, around 85% were placed in the Caucasian-associated ancestry cluster.

CDR3 size: 17 residues. Deletions cut 5 bases from V and 5 bases from J, with 23 bases between. Germline-derived CDR1 and CDR2 are SGHTA and FQGNSA. Researchers ran the PCR with 60 Vbeta and 13 Jbeta primers. The protocol was immunoSEQ multiplex PCR, while the TCRdb copy is restricted to in-frame clones and leaves out a portion. Found here are 180,000 or so clones, roughly 80% of them singletons; the top ten hold 3% to 3.5%. The source of this sequence is a female donor in good health and CMV-seronegative. The V and J genes are TRBV7-2 and TRBJ2-3; D may be TRBD2 (5 bases). Sequencing input: PBMCs. Written as DNA, the CDR3 is TGTGCCAGCAGCCTCTTTTCCCCCGGGGTGGAGAAAGATACGCAGTATTTT. Its protein is CASSLFSPGVEKDTQYF.